A selection of T cell receptor beta chains follows, all from one sample in a study of OX40 agonist ivuxolimab in advanced cancers. Using immunoSEQ multiplex PCR, the repertoire was profiled, and TCRdb retains in-frame clones only, with some absent. The table shows approximately 17,000 clones, with about two thirds occurring only once. The sequencing here drew on CD4+ or CD8+ T cells sorted from blood, taken in a trial of the OX40 agonist ivuxolimab. The receptors come from an adult with an advanced solid tumor such as melanoma, head and neck, liver or kidney cancer. CDR3s include the opening cysteine and the closing phenylalanine or tryptophan. The order of the fields is D gene, J gene, V gene, clone size, CDR3 protein, CDR3 DNA. A D gene is named only where the DNA matches it firmly. Part of the rows lack a size; the others show once, few, many or a class for expanded clones.

>TRBD2|TRBJ2-7|TRBV6-5|NA
CASSHGGDEQYF
TGTGCCAGCAGCCACGGGGGGGACGAGCAGTACTTC
>NA|TRBJ2-7|TRBV6-5|NA
CASHGQPREQYF
TGTGCCAGCCACGGGCAGCCTCGCGAGCAGTACTTC
>TRBD1|TRBJ2-5|TRBV4-1|NA
CASSQDGTGLGTQYF
TGCGCCAGCAGCCAAGACGGGACAGGGCTCGGAACCCAGTACTTC
>TRBD2|TRBJ2-7|TRBV5-4|once
CASSLRVAGEYEQYF
TGTGCCAGCAGCCTTCGGGTAGCGGGAGAATACGAGCAGTACTTC
>NA|TRBJ2-1|TRBV27|NA
CASSTASNEQFF
TGTGCCAGCAGTACCGCTTCCAATGAGCAGTTCTTC
>TRBD1|TRBJ2-7|TRBV28|NA
CASSLTGTGGVEQYF
TGTGCCAGCAGTTTAACCGGGACAGGGGGCGTCGAGCAGTACTTC
>NA|TRBJ2-7|TRBV28|once
CASSSPRAGKDEQYF
TGTGCCAGCAGTTCCCCAAGGGCGGGAAAGGATGAGCAGTACTTC
>NA|TRBJ2-7|TRBV28|NA
CASSSGTRGIYEQYF
TGTGCCAGCAGTTCCGGGACAAGGGGGATCTACGAGCAGTACTTC
>TRBD1|TRBJ2-1|TRBV28|medium-sized
CATRGIPSHNEQFF
TGTGCCACCAGGGGGATTCCCTCCCACAATGAGCAGTTCTTC
>TRBD2|TRBJ2-7|TRBV15|medium-sized
CATSRDSSGRPSSYEQYF
TGTGCCACCAGCAGAGATTCTAGCGGGAGGCCCTCCTCCTACGAGCAGTACTTC
>NA|TRBJ2-7|TRBV6-7|NA
CASSEWGTVSYEQYF
TGTGCCAGCAGTGAATGGGGGACTGTCTCCTACGAGCAGTACTTC
>TRBD1|TRBJ2-1|TRBV7-7|medium-sized
CASSRGTGGNEQFF
TGTGCCAGCAGCCGGGGGACAGGGGGCAATGAGCAGTTCTTC
>TRBD2|TRBJ2-1|TRBV7-2|NA
CASSLATSGNEQFF
TGTGCCAGCAGCTTAGCAACTAGCGGTAATGAGCAGTTCTTC
>TRBD1|TRBJ2-1|TRBV5-1|NA
CASSPGQGYNEQFF
TGCGCCAGCAGCCCGGGACAGGGGTACAATGAGCAGTTCTTC
>TRBD2|TRBJ2-7|TRBV28|NA
CASSSPPAGVHEQYF
TGTGCCAGCAGTTCCCCCCCAGCGGGAGTGCACGAGCAGTACTTC
>TRBD2|TRBJ2-7|TRBV14|NA
CASSPALGSGSVYEQYF
TGTGCCAGCAGCCCCGCCCTTGGTAGCGGGAGTGTCTACGAGCAGTACTTC
>NA|TRBJ2-1|TRBV19|NA
CASSIERRGDNEQFF
TGTGCCAGTAGTATTGAGCGGAGAGGGGACAATGAGCAGTTCTTC
>TRBD2|TRBJ2-1|TRBV9|NA
CASSTWTSGTYEQFF
TGTGCCAGCAGCACTTGGACTAGCGGGACATATGAGCAGTTCTTC
>NA|TRBJ2-1|TRBV5-6|NA
CASSHWTGNEQFF
TGTGCCAGCAGCCACTGGACGGGCAATGAGCAGTTCTTC
>TRBD2|TRBJ2-7|TRBV5-1|NA
CASREGLAAEYEQYF
TGCGCCAGCAGAGAGGGACTAGCGGCAGAATACGAGCAGTACTTC
>TRBD2|TRBJ2-3|TRBV5-4|few
CASRLAGISTDTQYF
TGTGCCAGCAGATTAGCGGGAATTAGCACAGATACGCAGTATTTT
>NA|TRBJ1-1|TRBV7-2|NA
CASSLPGGGEAFF
TGTGCCAGCAGCTTACCGGGCGGGGGTGAAGCTTTCTTT
>NA|TRBJ2-7|TRBV4-1|NA
CASSQDHRQYF
TGCGCCAGCAGCCAAGACCACAGACAGTACTTC
>NA|TRBJ2-7|TRBV11-2|NA
CASSLTTAYEQYF
TGTGCCAGCAGCCTTACGACAGCCTACGAGCAGTACTTC
>NA|TRBJ2-7|TRBV28|medium-sized
CATGTVVSYEQYF
TGTGCCACCGGGACGGTCGTCTCCTACGAGCAGTACTTC
>NA|TRBJ1-1|TRBV28|NA
CASDRAVNTEAFF
TGTGCCAGTGACCGGGCGGTGAACACTGAAGCTTTCTTT
>NA|TRBJ2-1|TRBV11-3|NA
CASSLDGKPYNEQFF
TGTGCCAGCAGCTTAGACGGCAAGCCCTACAATGAGCAGTTCTTC
>NA|TRBJ1-1|TRBV6-5|NA
CASSYSIGGTEAFF
TGTGCCAGCAGTTACTCGATAGGGGGGACTGAAGCTTTCTTT
>NA|TRBJ2-3|TRBV27|NA
CASSLYEADTQYF
TGTGCCAGCAGCTTGTATGAGGCAGATACGCAGTATTTT
>NA|TRBJ2-2|TRBV7-3|NA
CASSFQLLKKHRGAVF
TGTGCCAGCAGCTTCCAACTCCTGAAGAAGCACCGGGGAGCTGTTTTT
>NA|TRBJ1-2|TRBV5-4|NA
CASSLARDEANYGYTF
TGTGCCAGCAGCTTAGCCAGGGACGAAGCTAACTATGGCTACACCTTC
>TRBD1|TRBJ1-2|TRBV6-1|NA
CASSGPGQGVYGYTF
TGTGCCAGCAGTGGGCCGGGACAGGGGGTTTATGGCTACACCTTC
>NA|TRBJ2-2|TRBV2|NA
CASSEKYTGELFF
TGTGCCAGCAGTGAAAAGTACACCGGGGAGCTGTTTTTT
>TRBD2|TRBJ2-7|TRBV5-1|NA
CASSLRLAESYEQYF
TGCGCCAGCAGCTTACGACTAGCGGAATCCTACGAGCAGTACTTC
>NA|TRBJ2-7|TRBV10-2|few
CASSEAGNYEQYF
TGCGCCAGCAGTGAAGCAGGGAACTACGAGCAGTACTTC
>NA|TRBJ2-7|TRBV27|NA
CASSLFYVGTKTYEQYF
TGTGCCAGCAGTTTATTTTACGTTGGGACAAAAACCTACGAGCAGTACTTC
>TRBD1|TRBJ2-2|TRBV19|NA
CASSLVPGQRITGELFF
TGTGCCAGTAGTTTAGTGCCGGGACAGCGTATCACCGGGGAGCTGTTTTTT
>TRBD1|TRBJ1-2|TRBV13|once
CASSLPGTGYGYTF
TGTGCCAGCAGCTTGCCCGGGACAGGGTATGGCTACACCTTC
>TRBD1|TRBJ1-2|TRBV7-6|NA
CASSSGGGYGYTF
TGTGCCAGCAGCTCAGGGGGCGGCTATGGCTACACCTTC
>TRBD2|TRBJ2-1|TRBV2|NA
CASSRTSGSSYNEQFF
TGTGCCAGCAGTCGGACTAGCGGGAGCTCCTACAATGAGCAGTTCTTC
>NA|TRBJ1-2|TRBV15|NA
CATSTEAETNYGYTF
TGTGCCACCTCAACTGAGGCAGAGACTAACTATGGCTACACCTTC
>NA|TRBJ1-1|TRBV2|NA
CASVTGRNTEAFF
TGTGCCAGCGTTACCGGGAGGAACACTGAAGCTTTCTTT
>TRBD2|TRBJ2-3|TRBV2|NA
CASSDPGLAGPDTQYF
TGTGCCAGCAGTGACCCGGGACTAGCGGGACCCGATACGCAGTATTTT
>TRBD1|TRBJ2-7|TRBV7-8|NA
CASSLTPGQGYEQYF
TGTGCCAGCAGCCTAACTCCGGGACAGGGCTACGAGCAGTACTTC
>NA|TRBJ2-1|TRBV6-1|NA
CASSINSLSGDEQFF
TGTGCCAGCAGTATAAATTCGTTATCGGGGGATGAGCAGTTCTTC
>NA|TRBJ1-1|TRBV19|once
CASSIMENTEAFF
TGTGCCAGTAGTATAATGGAGAACACTGAAGCTTTCTTT
>NA|TRBJ2-1|TRBV29-1|NA
CSVESPSYNEQFF
TGCAGCGTTGAGAGCCCCAGTTACAATGAGCAGTTCTTC
>TRBD1|TRBJ2-2|TRBV15|NA
CATSRVGQGDTGELFF
TGTGCCACCAGCAGGGTGGGACAGGGTGACACCGGGGAGCTGTTTTTT
>TRBD1|TRBJ1-2|TRBV6-6|NA
CASTDGQGISSGYTF
TGTGCCAGCACAGACGGACAGGGCATCTCCTCTGGCTACACCTTC
>NA|TRBJ1-2|TRBV15|NA
CATSRDRGESYGYTF
TGTGCCACCAGCAGAGATCGGGGGGAGAGCTATGGCTACACCTTC
>TRBD2|TRBJ2-5|TRBV7-9|few
CASSLGELAGRETQYF
TGTGCCAGCAGCTTAGGGGAACTAGCGGGACGGGAGACCCAGTACTTC
>TRBD1|TRBJ1-5|TRBV6-5|once
CASSLDRANQPQHF
TGTGCCAGCAGTCTGGACAGGGCCAATCAGCCCCAGCATTTT
>NA|TRBJ2-3|TRBV28|NA
CASSPPQEATDTQYF
TGTGCCAGCAGTCCCCCTCAGGAGGCCACAGATACGCAGTATTTT
>NA|TRBJ2-7|TRBV4-1|few
CASSQVQQGLGEQYF
TGCGCCAGCAGCCAAGTACAACAGGGTCTCGGCGAGCAGTACTTC
>TRBD1|TRBJ1-1|TRBV27|medium-sized
CASSGGLNTEAFF
TGTGCCAGTTCAGGGGGGTTGAACACTGAAGCTTTCTTT
>TRBD1|TRBJ2-1|TRBV28|NA
CASSPTGGDFYNEQFF
TGTGCCAGCAGTCCGACAGGGGGCGACTTCTACAATGAGCAGTTCTTC
>TRBD2|TRBJ2-1|TRBV14|NA
CASSPTSGWGSYNEQFF
TGTGCCAGCAGCCCGACTAGCGGGTGGGGCTCCTACAATGAGCAGTTCTTC
>TRBD1|TRBJ2-7|TRBV28|NA
CASSPALTGWEQYF
TGTGCCAGCAGCCCCGCCTTGACAGGGTGGGAGCAGTACTTC
>TRBD1|TRBJ1-1|TRBV6-6|NA
CASSGTGVFTEAFF
TGTGCCAGCAGTGGAACAGGGGTTTTCACTGAAGCTTTCTTT